This TCR beta chain came from a study of human T cells and chemical hapten exposure. Per germline, CDR1 SEHNR and CDR2 FQNEAQ (reference sequence). Trimming shortened V by 1 base and J by 10 bases, and 5 bases separated the two germline ends. The CDR3 is 12 amino acids. This clonotype was observed at least ten times. TCRdb independently ran MiXCR on the RACE reads; one entry per CDR3 protein. This table has over 100,000 distinct CDR3 sequences, roughly a tenth appearing once. Time point of the sample: patch test 2, 6 weeks after DPC sensitization. The treatment here: therapeutic diphenylcyclopropenone sensitization with weekly scalp DPC.

The clonotype comes from a woman between 40 and 50 years old with alopecia areata. Some clones in this sample may be carry-over from other donors' samples. V is TRBV7-9 and J is TRBJ1-6; D is ambiguous. Sequenced here: whole blood, sampled in connection with sensitization to the hapten diphenylcyclopropenone (DPC). CDR3: CASSLVLSPLHF. CDR3 in DNA: TGTGCCAGCAGCTTAGTCCTCTCACCCCTCCACTTT.